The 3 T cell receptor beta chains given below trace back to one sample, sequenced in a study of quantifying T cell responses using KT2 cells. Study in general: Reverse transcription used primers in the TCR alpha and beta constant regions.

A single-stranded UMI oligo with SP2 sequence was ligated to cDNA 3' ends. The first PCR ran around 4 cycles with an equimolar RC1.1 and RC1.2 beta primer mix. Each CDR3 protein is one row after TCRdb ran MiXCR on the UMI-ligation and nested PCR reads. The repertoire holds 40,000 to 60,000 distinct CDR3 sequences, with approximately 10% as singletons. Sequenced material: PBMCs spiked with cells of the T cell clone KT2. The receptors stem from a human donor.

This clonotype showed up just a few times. The CDR3 loop reads CASGKDRVNSPLHF. The CDR3 region has the DNA TGTGCCAGCGGAAAAGACAGGGTTAATTCACCCCTCCACTTT. This sequence joins TRBV7-9 and TRBJ1-6; 7 bases are shared with TRBD1. This CDR3 contains 14 residues. The germline gives CDR1 SEHNR, CDR2 FQNEAQ (reference sequence). The ends lost 8 bases at V and 6 bases at J; junction bases unmatched: 7.

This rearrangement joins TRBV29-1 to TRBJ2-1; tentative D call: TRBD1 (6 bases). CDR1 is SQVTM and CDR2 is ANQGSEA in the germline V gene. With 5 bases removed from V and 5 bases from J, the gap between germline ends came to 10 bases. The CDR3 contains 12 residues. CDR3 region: CSVLKGDNEQFF. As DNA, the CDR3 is TGCAGCGTTCTGAAGGGGGACAATGAGCAGTTCTTC.

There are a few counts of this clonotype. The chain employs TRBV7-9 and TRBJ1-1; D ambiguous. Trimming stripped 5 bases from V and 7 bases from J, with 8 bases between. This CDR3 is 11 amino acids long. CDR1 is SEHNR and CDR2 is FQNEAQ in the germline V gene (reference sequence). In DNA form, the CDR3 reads TGTGCCAGCAGCCTCTCTGGTGAAGCTTTCTTT. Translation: CASSLSGEAFF.